Reported below is one T cell receptor beta chain. Its antigen remains undetermined. Per-base qualities were not stored, and no clone one base away is much larger. The immunoSEQ Assay, a bias-controlled multiplex PCR, was used to amplify TCRbeta CDR3 regions from genomic DNA. Under the source paper's analysis protocol: Within the assay, amplification of reference gene primers was used to estimate how many nucleated cells each sample contained. To quantify the absolute abundance of each unique TCRbeta CDR3 rearrangement, sequence reads were collapsed and filtered. For each sample, productive Simpson clonality was calculated by taking the square root of Simpson's diversity index across productive rearrangements. TCRdb provides this immuneACCESS table in a form limited to in-frame rearrangements. Some clones are lacking; in checked studies, under half of them reflect an unresolved V gene, and why the rest are absent is not known. The DNA was the basis for D and trimming; V, J and clone size are from that table. This sample lists fewer than 200,000 clones; more than 85% were detected once. The ten largest clones capture 2% to 3% of the sample.

CDR1 and CDR2, per the germline V gene, are SGHRS and YFSETQ. The CDR3 holds 20 amino acids from the cysteine to the phenylalanine. Only the CDR3 part of the read is kept: 60 bases, read in frame from the first base. V is trimmed back by 1 base and J by 2 bases, and the junction contains 14 bases that no gene match accounts for. This entry belongs to a study of blood T cell repertoires in COVID-19 (dated by TCRdb to the early 2020s). Some background on the complete study: Samples covering the acute and convalescent phases of COVID-19 were provided by collaborators in the United States, Italy and Spain. The repertoires were released in a freely available public database meant as a resource for research on the immune response to SARS-CoV-2. A de-identified subject ID, COVID-19 status, age in years and sex were almost always included in the sample metadata. Subjects who had been exposed to COVID-19, were actively infected with it, or had recovered from it provided the deeply sampled blood TCRbeta repertoires that made up the dataset. Samples were obtained from the ongoing ImmuneRACE study (first 160 participants) and from roughly 1,300 subjects provided by 6 global collaborators. The material from the prospective study consisted of cDNA or gDNA derived from T cells, B-cell-depleted T cells, or PBMCs. Where available, HLA class I and class II types were obtained from metadata supplied by the sample provider rather than from assay-based typing.

What the study reported, not specific to this receptor: The amount of clinical and demographic metadata varied by source and participant and was provided uncurated.

In Seattle, one collaborating source enrolled patients while the infection was active and tracked those patients longitudinally over the course of disease. Each collaborating institution followed its own protocols to collect whole blood in K2EDTA tubes. Collaborator samples were shipped for TCRbeta analysis as frozen whole blood, isolated PBMCs, or DNA extracted from either sample type. The sequence was obtained from an elderly woman with COVID-19, enrolled during active disease. The chain is made from TRBV5-1 and TRBJ2-3; the junction holds 12 bases that match TRBD2. The sequencing input was peripheral blood. The nucleotide sequence is TGCGCCAGCAGCTTGAGTCCCCTAGCGGGAGGGAGGGGGGCCACAGATACGCAGTATTTT. This gives the protein CASSLSPLAGGRGATDTQYF.